This T cell receptor (beta chain) comes out of a study of T-cell reconstitution after alpha-beta-depleted transplantation in children (TCRdb year 2016). At the level of the whole study: Using TCR repertoire profiling, the study quantitatively followed how T-cell immune reconstitution unfolded in children after TCRalphabeta/CD19-depleted allogeneic hematopoietic cell transplantation.

The CDR3 holds 18 amino acids from the cysteine to the phenylalanine. Only CDR3 DNA remains: 54 bases, in frame from the first base. Deletion took 1 base off V and 0 bases off J, with a span of 15 bases between the germline ends. CDR1 and CDR2, per the germline V gene (reference sequence), are SGHAT and FQDESV. Libraries came from PCR. Sequencing took place on an Illumina HiSeq 2500. To normalize quantification of the TCRbeta repertoire, the TCR libraries were built with molecular barcoding that relied on unique molecular identifiers. Using fastp trimming at Q25 and MiXCR clonotype assembly, TCRdb reanalyzed the public sequencing data and kept in-frame beta chains. Rows merge per CDR3 protein into single entries with the most common DNA and genes. The sample profile shows about 200,000 distinct CDR3 sequences; under 8.5% of them were found once. Of the sample, 5.5% is held by the ten largest clones.

Notes on this clonotype: Its antigen is unknown. Nothing much larger sits one base from this clone, and base qualities are not available.

The sample's treatment or condition label is to be understood as: allogeneic hematopoietic cell transplantation with graft depleted of TCRalphabeta T cells and CD19 B cells. The transplant recipients were children given TCRalphabeta/CD19-depleted allogeneic hematopoietic cell grafts. The study at large found these results: Hyperexpanded clone frequencies declined over subsequent months; after one year, T-cell counts and TCRbeta diversity were mostly attributed to newly produced T cells. The apparently early recovery of alphabetaT-cell counts about two months after transplant reportedly depended on only several hundred rapidly expanded clones that came from non-depleted graft cells. In some patients, high TCRbeta diversity at day 60 was attributed to recipient T cells and intrathymic progenitors that had survived conditioning.

The rearrangement joined TRBV11-1 to TRBJ1-4; a weak D assignment points to TRBD1 (5 bases agree). The sequence derives from a boy aged 2 to 9 with acute lymphoblastic leukemia, due to receive a stem cell transplant. This sample comprised PBMCs, obtained before TCRalphabeta/CD19-depleted stem cell transplant. The CDR3 has the sequence CASSLGRESYATNEKLFF. The DNA sequence reads TGTGCCAGCAGCTTAGGCAGGGAGAGCTATGCAACTAATGAAAAACTGTTTTTT.